This entry lists 2 T cell receptor beta chains sequenced from one sample in a study of shared clonotypes between healthy human individuals (dated by TCRdb to the early 2020s). Preparation of the library involved the immunoSEQ multiplex PCR assay. What TCRdb holds here is the immuneACCESS table cut down to in-frame rearrangements. Part of the clones is not present; checked against another copy, under half of the missing clones reflect an unresolved V gene, and the others are unexplained. The sample includes more than 2,000,000 clones, with over 85% observed a single time. About 0.13% of the sample comes from the top ten. Sequenced material: naive CD4+ T cells sorted from blood. The intended sense of this specimen's cell subset or site label: CD45RA+ positively selected. The receptors were sampled from a man between 18 and 29 years old in good health.

The gene calls are TRBV5-6 and TRBJ1-1, with D unresolved. This CDR3 spans 13 amino acids. From germline, CDR1 is SGHDT and CDR2 YYEEEE. The V gene lost 0 bases and the J gene lost 11 bases, with 14 bases spanning the gap. The CDR3 region has the DNA TGTGCCAGCAGCTTGGTGATGGACCCCAGGGCTTTCTTT. Encoded protein: CASSLVMDPRAFF.

The chain uses TRBV5-1 and TRBJ1-1; 9 nucleotides align to TRBD1. This CDR3 region has 13 residues. With V trimmed by 3 bases and J by 8 bases, 5 bases remained unmatched. Germline loops: CDR1 SGHRS, CDR2 YFSETQ. The DNA of the CDR3 is TGCGCCAGCAGCTCCGGGGACAGGGTCGAAGCTTTCTTT. Its protein product is CASSSGDRVEAFF. The full variable domain, with the rest looked up from reference TRBV5-1 and TRBJ1-1, is KAGVTQTPRYLIKTRGQQVTLSCSPISGHRSVSWYQQTPGQGLQFLFEYFSETQRNKGNFPGRFSGRQFSNSRSEMNVSTLELGDSALYLCASSSGDRVEAFFGQGTRLTVV.